The T cell receptor beta chain under discussion was sequenced for a study of T cells in Graves' hyperthyroidism and ophthalmopathy. CDR1 and CDR2 from the germline V gene are MGHDK and SYGVNS. This CDR3 is built from 14 residues. Trimming pared 8 bases from V and 2 bases from J, leaving 16 bases between. TCR beta CDR3 sequences were amplified from RNA transcripts. TCR CDR3 regions were first amplified by RT-PCR with HTBI primers. TCRdb fed the multiplex PCR reads into MiXCR, producing one record per CDR3 protein. The sample shows approximately 700,000 distinct CDR3 sequences, just under 45% of them seen only once. This clonotype was counted many times.

V is TRBV25-1 and J is TRBJ2-7, with D possibly being TRBD1 or TRBD2 (5 bases each). The specimen sequenced was peripheral blood or thyroid tissue (not recorded which). The receptor was derived from an adult man with Graves' disease, either hyperthyroidism or ophthalmopathy (not recorded which). The CDR3 protein is CASAAAGTTYEQYF. The DNA of the CDR3 is TGTGCCAGCGCCGCCGCCGGGACGACCTACGAGCAGTACTTC.